The clone carrying this TCR beta chain was detected a few times. What it binds is unknown. This record belongs to a study of cytomegalovirus exposure and HLA in healthy donors. As for the study in general: The approximately 670 first-cohort repertoires and the 130 or so validation repertoires shared the same platform, a later analysis reported.

The method was immunoSEQ multiplex PCR; TCRdb's version includes in-frame clones alone and lacks a portion of them. Of just under 150,000 clones in the sample, about 91% were seen once. Study results and caveats: Most TCR sequences were uncommon, yet certain public TCRs appeared in many donors. It was about 150 TCR beta chains that were listed as cytomegalovirus-associated. In the approximately 120 validation repertoires, a later analysis found that first-cohort TCR clusters tended to co-occur.

The CDR3 totals 14 residues. Trimming left V 5 bases short and J 3 bases short, with 14 bases between. Per the germline V gene, CDR1 is SGHRS and CDR2 is YFSETQ. V is TRBV5-1 and J is TRBJ1-1, with D possibly TRBD1 on 6 matching bases. The sequencing sample was made of PBMCs. The TCR comes from a man younger than 30 in good health and CMV-seropositive. CDR3 DNA: TGCGCCAGCAGATCGACAGGAGCGGACACTGAAGCTTTCTTT. Amino acids: CASRSTGADTEAFF. Full variable domain (missing parts from reference TRBV5-1 and TRBJ1-1): KAGVTQTPRYLIKTRGQQVTLSCSPISGHRSVSWYQQTPGQGLQFLFEYFSETQRNKGNFPGRFSGRQFSNSRSEMNVSTLELGDSALYLCASRSTGADTEAFFGQGTRLTVV.